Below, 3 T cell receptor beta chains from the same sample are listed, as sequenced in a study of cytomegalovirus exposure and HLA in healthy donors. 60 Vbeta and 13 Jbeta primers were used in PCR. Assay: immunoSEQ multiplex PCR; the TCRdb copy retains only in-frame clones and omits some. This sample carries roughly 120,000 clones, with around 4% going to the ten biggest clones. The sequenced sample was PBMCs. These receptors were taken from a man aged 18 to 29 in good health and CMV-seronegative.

The CDR3 nucleotides read TGTGCCAGCAGTGTGCGGGGGGGCCTCAATGAGCAGTTCTTC. It encodes CASSVRGGLNEQFF. The V gene is TRBV6-1, the J gene TRBJ2-1; the match to TRBD2 covers 9 bases. CDR3 length: 14 amino acids. Trimming took 4 bases from V and 6 from J; bases not matched to a gene: 4. Germline-derived CDR1 and CDR2 are MNHNS and SASEGT.

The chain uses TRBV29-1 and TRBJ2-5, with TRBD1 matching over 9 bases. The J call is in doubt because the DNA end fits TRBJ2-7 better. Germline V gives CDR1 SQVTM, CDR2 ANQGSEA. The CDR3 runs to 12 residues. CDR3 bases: TGCAGCGTTCGACAGGGGGATGACGAGCAGTACTTC. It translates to CSVRQGDDEQYF.

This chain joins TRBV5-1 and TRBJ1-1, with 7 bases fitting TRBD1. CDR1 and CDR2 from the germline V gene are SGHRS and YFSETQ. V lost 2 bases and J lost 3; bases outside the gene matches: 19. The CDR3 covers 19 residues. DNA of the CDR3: TGCGCCAGCAGCTTCGCCCTCCCGGGACAGCTTAGTTCATACACTGAAGCTTTCTTT. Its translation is CASSFALPGQLSSYTEAFF.